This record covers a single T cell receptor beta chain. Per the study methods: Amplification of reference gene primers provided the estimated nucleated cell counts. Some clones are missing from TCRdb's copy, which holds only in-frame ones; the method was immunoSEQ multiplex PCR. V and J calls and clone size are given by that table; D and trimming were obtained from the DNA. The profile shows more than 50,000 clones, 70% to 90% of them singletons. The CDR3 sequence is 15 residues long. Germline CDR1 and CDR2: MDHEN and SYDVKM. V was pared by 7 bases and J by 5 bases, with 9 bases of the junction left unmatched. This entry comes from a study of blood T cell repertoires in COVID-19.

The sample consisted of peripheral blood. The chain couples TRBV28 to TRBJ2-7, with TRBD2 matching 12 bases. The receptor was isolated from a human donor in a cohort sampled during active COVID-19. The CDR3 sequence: CASTATSGSLNEQYF. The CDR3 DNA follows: TGTGCCAGCACCGCGACTAGCGGGAGTCTTAACGAGCAGTACTTC. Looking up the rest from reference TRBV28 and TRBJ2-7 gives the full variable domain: DVKVTQSSRYLVKRTGEKVFLECVQDMDHENMFWYRQDPGLGLRLIYFSYDVKMKEKGDIPEGYSVSREKKERFSLILESASTNQTSMYLCASTATSGSLNEQYFGPGTRLTVT.